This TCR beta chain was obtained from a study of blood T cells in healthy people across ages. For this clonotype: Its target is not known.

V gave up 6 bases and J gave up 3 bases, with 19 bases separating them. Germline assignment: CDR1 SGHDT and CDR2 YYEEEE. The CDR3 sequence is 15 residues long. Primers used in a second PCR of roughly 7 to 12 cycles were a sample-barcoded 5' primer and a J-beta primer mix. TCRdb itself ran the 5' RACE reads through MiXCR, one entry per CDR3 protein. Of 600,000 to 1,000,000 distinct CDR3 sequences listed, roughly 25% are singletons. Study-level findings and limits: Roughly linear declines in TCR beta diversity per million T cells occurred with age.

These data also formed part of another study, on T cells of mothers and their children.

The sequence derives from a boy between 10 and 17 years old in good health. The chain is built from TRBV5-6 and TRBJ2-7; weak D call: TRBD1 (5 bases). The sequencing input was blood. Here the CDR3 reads CASTLSVVGHYEQYF. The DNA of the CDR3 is TGTGCCAGCACCCTTTCGGTGGTGGGGCACTACGAGCAGTACTTC.